Reported below is one T cell receptor beta chain. In the authors' workflow: Estimates of nucleated cell counts were drawn from the amplification of reference gene primers. Profiling relied on immunoSEQ multiplex PCR, and the TCRdb table lists in-frame clones only, not all of them. Clone size and the V and J calls come from that table; the DNA yielded D and trimming. The data hold 85,000 to 120,000 clones, with approximately 78% observed a single time. V was trimmed by 8 bases and J by 7 bases, leaving 9 bases between them. This CDR3 has 11 amino acids. Germline V lookup: CDR1 SNHLY, CDR2 FYNNEI. This specimen comes from a study of blood T cell repertoires in COVID-19. About the study: Acute and convalescent COVID-19 samples came from the United States, Italy and Spain. PBMCs, B-cell-depleted T cells, or T cells provided the cDNA or gDNA that made up the material.

The gene calls are TRBV2 and TRBJ2-1, with D maybe TRBD2 (5 bases). Sequenced: peripheral blood. The clonotype was recovered from a man aged 55 to 70 with active or convalescent COVID-19. The CDR3 sequence: CASVRGNEQFF. The CDR3 bases are TGTGCCAGCGTCAGAGGGAATGAGCAGTTCTTC.